Each of the 30 T cell receptor beta chains below was sequenced from the same sample in a study of blood T cell repertoires in COVID-19. Produced via immunoSEQ multiplex PCR; TCRdb's table is partial and in-frame only. The repertoire includes 150,000 to 200,000 clones, 86% of them detected once, and around 20% sits in the top ten. Material: peripheral blood. These TCRs come from a man aged 70-80 years with active or convalescent COVID-19.

The chain couples TRBV7-2 to TRBJ1-1, with D possibly TRBD1 on 5 matching bases. With 4 bases removed from V and 5 bases from J, the gap between germline ends came to 17 bases. Germline CDR1 reads SGHTA; CDR2 reads FQGNSA. The CDR3 length is 15 residues. The CDR3 sequence: CASSSGGGVKTEAFF. The CDR3 DNA follows: TGTGCCAGCAGCTCGGGGGGTGGGGTCAAGACTGAAGCTTTCTTT.

This clone was detected a few times. The rearrangement links TRBV19 to TRBJ2-2; D perhaps matches TRBD1 (6 bases). The V gene's germline CDR1 is LNHDA and CDR2 SQIVND (reference sequence). The length of the CDR3 is 16 residues. V shed 4 bases and J shed 0 bases, with 12 bases lying between them. The CDR3 region is CASSRTTGSNTGELFF. The DNA for the CDR3 is TGTGCCAGTAGTAGAACGACAGGTTCGAACACCGGGGAGCTGTTTTTT.

This clone was counted many times. This chain joins TRBV10-3 and TRBJ1-1; D gene uncertain. The V gene's germline CDR1 is ENHRY and CDR2 SYGVKD. CDR3 size: 14 residues. With 1 base removed from V and 4 bases from J, the gap between germline ends came to 10 bases. The CDR3 sequence is CAISEWEGGTEAFF. The CDR3 coding sequence is TGTGCCATCAGTGAGTGGGAGGGAGGCACTGAAGCTTTCTTT.

V and J are TRBV27 and TRBJ1-1, with a possible D match to TRBD1 (6 bases). The germline V gene has CDR1 MNHEY and CDR2 SMNVEV (reference sequence). Trimming shortened V by 5 bases and J by 3 bases, and 16 bases separated the two germline ends. The length of the CDR3 is 15 residues. The CDR3 DNA reads TGTGCCAGCAGTCCCTGGACAGTCGTGTACACTGAAGCTTTCTTT. As protein: CASSPWTVVYTEAFF.

The chain employs TRBV18 and TRBJ1-5; D might be TRBD1 (5 bases). Deletions cut 2 bases from V and 1 base from J, with 18 bases between. The germline V gene has CDR1 KGHSH and CDR2 LQKENI. This CDR3 spans 18 amino acids. The CDR3 DNA sequence: TGTGCCAGCTCACCAGTCTCTGGGAAAAGGGGAAGCAATCAGCCCCAGCATTTT. It yields the protein CASSPVSGKRGSNQPQHF.

The DNA of the CDR3 is TGTGCCACCAGCAGAGATCGAAGGGAGTTGGAGACCCAGTACTTC. Protein product: CATSRDRRELETQYF. The rearrangement links TRBV15 to TRBJ2-5; D is perhaps TRBD2 (5 bases). This CDR3 has 15 residues. Trimming took 0 bases from V and 5 from J, leaving 13 bases between them. Germline V gene lookup returns CDR1 LNHNV and CDR2 YYDKDF (reference sequence). Drawing the rest from reference TRBV15 and TRBJ2-5, the complete variable domain is DAMVIQNPRYQVTQFGKPVTLSCSQTLNHNVMYWYQQKSSQAPKLLFHYYDKDFNNEADTPDNFQSRRPNTSFCFLDIRSPGLGDTAMYLCATSRDRRELETQYFGPGTRLLVL.

This clone was picked up a small number of times. The CDR3 sequence: CASSGGLREDHQPQHF. CDR3 bases: TGTGCCAGCAGCGGGGGCCTTAGGGAAGATCATCAGCCCCAGCATTTT. The chain links TRBV12-1 to TRBJ1-5; the table gives TRBD1 as D, unverified against the DNA. TRBV12-1 is annotated as a pseudogene. CDR3 length: 16 amino acids.

This clone was seen more than once but under ten times. V usage is TRBV12-3 or TRBV12-4 and J usage is TRBJ2-7; a weak D match, TRBD1 (6 bases). There are 12 residues in the CDR3. The V and J ends lost 5 bases and 3 bases respectively, with 8 bases between them. DNA of the CDR3: TGTGCCAGCAGTATACAGGGCTACGAGCAGTACTTC. Translating it yields CASSIQGYEQYF.

This clone appeared a single time. The rearrangement joins TRBV7-9 to TRBJ2-2; TRBD2 agrees at 11 bases. Germline CDR1 reads SEHNR; CDR2 reads FQNEAQ (reference sequence). The CDR3 spans 16 residues. The V gene end was trimmed by 5 bases and the J gene end by 3 bases; junction bases not matched to a gene: 5. The CDR3 nucleotides read TGTGCCAGCAGCCGTCTAGCGGGGGGAGACACCGGGGAGCTGTTTTTT. Protein product: CASSRLAGGDTGELFF.

This chain links TRBV30 with TRBJ1-5; 8 positions match TRBD1. CDR3 length: 15 amino acids. Per the germline V gene, CDR1 is GTSNPN and CDR2 is SVGIG (reference sequence). Losses at the gene ends were 0 bases for V and 5 bases for J; bases not matched to a gene: 6. The CDR3 DNA is TGTGCCTGGAGTGTAGCAGGGGGCGGCGATCAGCCCCAGCATTTT. Translated: CAWSVAGGGDQPQHF.

This clone was seen just once. The chain couples TRBV5-1 to TRBJ1-2; 9 bases are a match to TRBD1. The CDR3 consists of 15 residues. Germline CDR1 SGHRS, CDR2 YFSETQ. With V trimmed by 2 bases and J by 7 bases, 9 bases remained unmatched. The CDR3: CASSFNLGQGTGYTF. In DNA, the CDR3 is TGCGCCAGCAGCTTCAATCTTGGACAGGGGACTGGCTACACCTTC.

V gene TRBV27 combines with J gene TRBJ1-4, with 8 bases matching TRBD1. This CDR3 contains 15 residues. The J segment lost 4 bases and the V segment lost 6 bases, leaving 7 bases of the junction unmatched. The germline V gene encodes CDR1 MNHEY and CDR2 SMNVEV (reference sequence). The CDR3 region has the DNA TGTGCCAGCAGGACCCAGGGGGCGGGTAATGAAAAACTGTTTTTT. The encoded protein is CASRTQGAGNEKLFF.

The chain is built from TRBV10-2 and TRBJ1-5; the D gene is possibly TRBD1 (5 bases). With 9 bases removed from V and 0 bases from J, the gap between germline ends came to 9 bases. Germline CDR1 reads WSHSY; CDR2 reads SAAADI. This CDR3 comprises 13 residues. CDR3 sequence: CASLQDSNQPQHF. The CDR3 bases are TGCGCCAGTTTACAGGATAGCAATCAGCCCCAGCATTTT.

The chain employs TRBV18 and TRBJ1-5, with 7 bases fitting TRBD1. The CDR3 length is 18 residues. Trimming took 3 bases from V and 1 from J; bases not matched to a gene: 12. CDR1 is KGHSH, CDR2 LQKENI, per germline. Written as DNA, the CDR3 is TGTGCCAGCTCACCTGCCCTTAGACAGGGCTCCAGCAATCAGCCCCAGCATTTT. Amino acids: CASSPALRQGSSNQPQHF. The complete variable domain, with remaining parts taken from reference TRBV18 and TRBJ1-5, reads NAGVMQNPRHLVRRRGQEARLRCSPMKGHSHVYWYRQLPEEGLKFMVYLQKENIIDESGMPKERFSAEFPKEGPSILRIQQVVRGDSAAYFCASSPALRQGSSNQPQHFGDGTRLSIL.

The rearrangement links TRBV5-1 to TRBJ2-3; D is perhaps TRBD2 (6 bases). The CDR3 loop spans 13 amino acids. Germline V gene sequence: CDR1 SGHRS, CDR2 YFSETQ. V lost 5 bases and J lost 1, with 8 bases in between. For the CDR3, the DNA is TGCGCCAGCAGGCGGGGTGGCACAGATACGCAGTATTTT. Encoded protein: CASRRGGTDTQYF.

The chain carries TRBV5-4 and TRBJ1-2; 8 bases fit TRBD1. CDR3 length: 14 residues. The germline CDR1 and CDR2 sequences are SGHNT and YYREEE (reference sequence). V lost 3 bases and J lost 6; bases outside the gene matches: 7. Written as DNA, the CDR3 is TGTGCCAGCAGCTGGACCGGACAGGGCCATGGCTACACCTTC. Protein product: CASSWTGQGHGYTF. Based on the CDR3 plus reference TRBV5-4 and TRBJ1-2, the full variable domain is ETGVTQSPTHLIKTRGQQVTLRCSSQSGHNTVSWYQQALGQGPQFIFQYYREEENGRGNFPPRFSGLQFPNYSSELNVNALELDDSALYLCASSWTGQGHGYTFGSGTRLTVV.

This chain connects TRBV10-1 to TRBJ2-1; the D is unclear. The V and J ends lost 3 bases and 9 bases respectively, with 6 bases between them. Germline V gene sequence: CDR1 WNHNN, CDR2 SYGVQD (reference sequence). This CDR3 comprises 11 residues. CDR3 coding DNA: TGCGCCAGCAGTGATGCCGGTGAGCAGTTCTTC. This codes for CASSDAGEQFF.

The J gene is TRBJ2-1, the V gene TRBV5-4; 9 bases are shared with TRBD2. The CDR3 covers 16 residues. With V trimmed by 3 bases and J by 5 bases, 9 bases remained unmatched. Germline assignment: CDR1 SGHNT and CDR2 YYREEE (reference sequence). The CDR3 nucleotides are TGTGCCAGCAGCTCGGCTACTAGCGGGCCTGACAATGAGCAGTTCTTC. As protein: CASSSATSGPDNEQFF.

The chain couples TRBV24-1 to TRBJ2-7, with a tentative D call TRBD2 (5 bases). The V end was cut by 4 bases, the J end by 8 bases, with 23 bases between. Germline CDR1 is KGHDR and CDR2 is SFDVKD. CDR3 length: 16 residues. The CDR3 protein is CATSDPSGDALRKQYF. In nucleotides, the CDR3 is TGTGCCACCAGTGACCCTTCCGGGGATGCCTTACGGAAGCAGTACTTC.

V is TRBV6-1 and J is TRBJ1-5; no clear D gene. The CDR3 contains 16 residues. V was trimmed by 2 bases and J by 1 base, leaving 12 bases between them. Germline lookup yields CDR1 MNHNS and CDR2 SASEGT. This chain's CDR3 is CASSEMAPGSNQPQHF. In DNA, the CDR3 is TGTGCCAGCAGTGAAATGGCGCCCGGGAGCAATCAGCCCCAGCATTTT.

This chain connects TRBV30 to TRBJ1-1; no definite D call. CDR1 and CDR2 (germline): GTSNPN, SVGIG (reference sequence). This CDR3 has 13 amino acids. Trimming took off 7 bases at V and 4 bases at J, with 16 bases between the two ends. The CDR3 DNA follows: TGTGCCTCGAACCGCGAGGGATTCACTGAAGCTTTCTTT. Its protein is CASNREGFTEAFF. Looking up the rest from reference TRBV30 and TRBJ1-1 gives the full variable domain: SQTIHQWPATLVQPVGSPLSLECTVEGTSNPNLYWYRQAAGRGLQLLFYSVGIGQISSEVPQNLSASRPQDRQFILSSKKLLLSDSGFYLCASNREGFTEAFFGQGTRLTVV.

The chain has TRBV25-1 and TRBJ2-7, with a weak D call TRBD2 (6 bases). Germline V gene sequence: CDR1 MGHDK, CDR2 SYGVNS. Trimming pared 4 bases from V and 7 bases from J, leaving 17 bases between. The CDR3 has 14 amino acids. The CDR3 loop reads CASSGPSARWEQYF. The CDR3 DNA follows: TGTGCCAGCAGTGGCCCTAGCGCCAGGTGGGAGCAGTACTTC.

This clone came up a few times. The J gene is TRBJ2-7, the V gene TRBV11-2, with 9 bases that match TRBD1. This CDR3 contains 14 residues. The germline gives CDR1 SGHAT, CDR2 FQNNGV. Germline trimming cut 5 bases from V and 6 bases from J; bases unmatched to any gene: 8. CDR3 DNA: TGTGCCAGCAGCCCTGGGACAGGGATCTCCGAGCAGTACTTC. This sequence encodes CASSPGTGISEQYF.

This chain uses TRBV29-1 with TRBJ1-3; TRBD1 is a possible D gene (5 bases). The CDR3 is 13 amino acids. The V gene lost 7 bases and the J gene lost 0 bases, with 10 bases spanning the gap. The germline V gene encodes CDR1 SQVTM and CDR2 ANQGSEA. The CDR3 DNA reads as TGCAGCGCCAAAACAGGCTCTGGAAACACCATATATTTT. Amino acid sequence: CSAKTGSGNTIYF.

The CDR3 sequence: CASSRRTAAGGEKLFF. The CDR3 DNA is TGTGCCAGCAGCCGAAGGACTGCGGCAGGAGGGGAAAAACTGTTTTTT. This sequence joins TRBV3-1 (or the pseudogene TRBV3-2) and TRBJ1-4; unclear D gene. Germline assignment: CDR1 LGHDT and CDR2 YNNKEL (reference sequence). Trimming shortened V by 4 bases and J by 8 bases, and 20 bases separated the two germline ends. The CDR3 has 16 amino acids.

The V gene is TRBV11-2, the J gene TRBJ1-2; D remains ambiguous. Germline lookup yields CDR1 SGHAT and CDR2 FQNNGV. V was cut by 4 bases and J by 0 bases, with 9 bases left in between. The CDR3 sequence is 14 residues long. In DNA form, the CDR3 reads TGTGCCAGCAGCTCAGGCGCTACTAACTATGGCTACACCTTC. It is translated as CASSSGATNYGYTF.

The gene calls are TRBV28 and TRBJ1-5; TRBD1 agrees at 8 bases. With V trimmed by 6 bases and J by 6 bases, 4 bases remained unmatched. This CDR3 region has 13 residues. Germline V CDR1 and CDR2: MDHEN, SYDVKM. This CDR3 reads CASRPDRAQPQHF. The CDR3 nucleotides read TGTGCCAGCAGACCGGACAGGGCTCAGCCCCAGCATTTT.

This sequence joins TRBV30 and TRBJ2-3; TRBD2 matches at 7 bases. Germline CDR1 GTSNPN, CDR2 SVGIG (reference sequence). The CDR3 has 16 amino acids. Trimming at V came to 3 bases and at J to 2 bases, leaving 11 bases not matched to a gene. Written as DNA, the CDR3 is TGTGCCTGGAGCCGGGAGGTTCGTCCCTTCACAGATACGCAGTATTTT. Its translation: CAWSREVRPFTDTQYF.

The chain is built from TRBV5-1 and TRBJ1-3, with 8 bases matching TRBD1. This CDR3 comprises 17 residues. CDR1 is SGHRS and CDR2 is YFSETQ in the germline V gene. V trimming: 4 bases; J trimming: 4 bases; junction bases outside the gene matches: 13. DNA for the CDR3: TGCGCCAGCAGCCCCGCCAGGGGGCAGACGACAGGAAACACCATATATTTT. It encodes CASSPARGQTTGNTIYF.

J is TRBJ1-3 and V is TRBV29-1, with D maybe TRBD1 (6 bases). V was cut by 6 bases and J by 0 bases, with 6 bases left in between. Germline V CDR1 and CDR2: SQVTM, ANQGSEA. The CDR3 covers 12 residues. Here the CDR3 DNA reads TGCAGCGTCAGGGGCTCTGGAAACACCATATATTTT. Translation: CSVRGSGNTIYF.